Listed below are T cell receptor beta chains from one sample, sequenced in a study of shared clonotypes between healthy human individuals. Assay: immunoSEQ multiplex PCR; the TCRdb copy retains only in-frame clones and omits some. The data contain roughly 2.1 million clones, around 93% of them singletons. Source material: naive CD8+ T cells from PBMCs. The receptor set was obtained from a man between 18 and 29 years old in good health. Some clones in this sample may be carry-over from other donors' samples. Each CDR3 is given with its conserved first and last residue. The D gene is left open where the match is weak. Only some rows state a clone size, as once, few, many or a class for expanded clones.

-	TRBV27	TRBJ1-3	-	TGTGCCAGCAGTCACGACAGCAACTCTGGAAACACCATATATTTT	CASSHDSNSGNTIYF
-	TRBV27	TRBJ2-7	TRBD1	TGTGCCAGCAGCCTGGGACAGGGGGCCTACGAGCAGTACTTC	CASSLGQGAYEQYF
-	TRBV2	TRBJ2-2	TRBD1	TGTGCCAGCACAACTCGGGACAGGGAAACCGGGGAGCTGTTTTTT	CASTTRDRETGELFF
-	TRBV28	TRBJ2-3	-	TGTGCCAGCACATATTCTTGGGGGCGGGAGTACACAGATACGCAGTATTTT	CASTYSWGREYTDTQYF
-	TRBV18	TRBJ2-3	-	TGTGCCAGCTCAATACCGGACAGCACAGATACGCAGTATTTT	CASSIPDSTDTQYF
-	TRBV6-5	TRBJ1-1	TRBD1	TGTGCCAGCAGTTATGACAGGGGGATGAACACTGAAGCTTTCTTT	CASSYDRGMNTEAFF
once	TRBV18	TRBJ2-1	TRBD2	TGTGCCAGCTCCCCTAGGGAGGGGAGCTCCTACAATGAGCAGTTCTTC	CASSPREGSSYNEQFF
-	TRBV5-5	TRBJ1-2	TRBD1	TGTGCCAGCAGCTTCACCGGGACAGGGGTCTATGGCTACACCTTC	CASSFTGTGVYGYTF
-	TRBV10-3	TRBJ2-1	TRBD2	TGTGCCATCAGTGAGCTTGGCCAGCGGGAGTACAATGAGCAGTTCTTC	CAISELGQREYNEQFF
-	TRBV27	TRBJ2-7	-	TGTGCCAGCAGTTTAACAGCAACCTACGAGCAGTACTTC	CASSLTATYEQYF
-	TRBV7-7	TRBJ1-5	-	TGTGCCAGAAGAAGAAGGCTTCAGCCCCAGCATTTT	CARRRRLQPQHF
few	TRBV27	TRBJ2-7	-	TGTGCCAGCAGTTTGGGCACAACCTACGAGCAGTACTTC	CASSLGTTYEQYF
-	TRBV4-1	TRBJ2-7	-	TGCGCCAGCAGCCAAGCTCCGGACAGAGCCTACGAGCAGTACTTC	CASSQAPDRAYEQYF
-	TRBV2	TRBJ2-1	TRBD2	TGTGCCAGCAGTGGCGCCCCGGGGACTAGCTCCTACAATGAGCAGTTCTTC	CASSGAPGTSSYNEQFF
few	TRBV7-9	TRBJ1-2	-	TGTGCCAGCAGCGGCGGAACTAACTATGGCTACACCTTC	CASSGGTNYGYTF
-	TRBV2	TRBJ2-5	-	TGTGCCAGCATTCTGATGGGCAGAGAAGAGACCCAGTACTTC	CASILMGREETQYF
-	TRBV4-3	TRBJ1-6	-	TGCGCCAGCAGCCAATCCTATGCGGGTTCGGATTCACCCCTCCACTTT	CASSQSYAGSDSPLHF
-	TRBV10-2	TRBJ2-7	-	TGCGCCAGCAGCGGATCGCGGAGGTTATCCGAGCAGTACTTC	CASSGSRRLSEQYF
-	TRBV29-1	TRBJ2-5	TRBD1	TGCAGCGTTGTGCCGGGACAGCACCAAGAGACCCAGTACTTC	CSVVPGQHQETQYF
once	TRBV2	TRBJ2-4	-	TGTGCCAGCCTCGGGACCACCAAAAACATTCAGTACTTC	CASLGTTKNIQYF